The 26 T cell receptor beta chains given below trace back to one sample, sequenced in a study of cytomegalovirus exposure and HLA in healthy donors. The PCR had 60 Vbeta and 13 Jbeta primers. Repertoires were generated with immunoSEQ multiplex PCR, while TCRdb's copy carries only in-frame clones and drops some. The listing contains under 150,000 clones. The sequenced material came from PBMCs. Source of these receptors: a middle-aged man in good health and CMV-seronegative.

The chain combines TRBV7-2 with TRBJ1-1; D perhaps matches TRBD1 (6 bases). Germline V gives CDR1 SGHTA, CDR2 FQGNSA. Between the trimmed V and J ends, which lost 7 bases and 0 bases, there was a span of 24 bases. This CDR3 is 18 amino acids long. CDR3 bases: TGTGCCAGCACCCAAAGGTATGGGTCAGGGGCCATGAACACTGAAGCTTTCTTT. Translating gives CASTQRYGSGAMNTEAFF. Full variable domain (outside the CDR3, taken from reference TRBV7-2 and TRBJ1-1): GAGVSQSPSNKVTEKGKDVELRCDPISGHTALYWYRQSLGQGLEFLIYFQGNSAPDKSGLPSDRFSAERTGGSVSTLTIQRTQQEDSAVYLCASTQRYGSGAMNTEAFFGQGTRLTVV.

Regarding this clone: Distinct nucleotide sequences in the sample also encode this CDR3. The chain links TRBV5-1 to TRBJ1-2; 10 bases line up with TRBD1. Germline values: CDR1 SGHRS, CDR2 YFSETQ. The CDR3 consists of 15 residues. V was pared by 8 bases and J by 2 bases, with 9 bases of the junction left unmatched. The CDR3 DNA reads as TGCGCCAGTTCCGGGACAGGGGACTCAAACTATGGCTACACCTTC. Residues: CASSGTGDSNYGYTF.

The J gene is TRBJ2-7, the V gene TRBV18, with 7 nucleotides matching TRBD1. This CDR3 spans 11 amino acids. V was clipped by 6 bases and J by 11 bases; unmatched bases: 7. CDR1 KGHSH and CDR2 LQKENI come from the germline V gene. The CDR3 loop reads CASSRNRGEYF. DNA of the CDR3: TGTGCCAGCTCCCGTAACAGGGGCGAGTACTTC.

The J gene is TRBJ2-3, the V gene TRBV5-6; 10 bases agree with TRBD2. This CDR3 contains 17 residues. Germline CDR1 is SGHDT and CDR2 is YYEEEE. With V trimmed by 0 bases and J by 4 bases, 8 bases remained unmatched. CDR3 region: CASSLVGPAGGPDTQYF. CDR3 DNA sequence: TGTGCCAGCAGCTTGGTTGGTCCAGCGGGGGGGCCAGATACGCAGTATTTT.

The V call is TRBV10-3, the J call TRBJ2-7; D is perhaps TRBD1 (5 bases). The CDR3 contains 13 residues. Trimming removed 3 bases from V and 3 bases from J, with 9 bases in between. Per germline, CDR1 ENHRY and CDR2 SYGVKD. CDR3 bases: TGTGCCATCAGTGATTCAGGGTTCTACGAGCAGTACTTC. This translates into CAISDSGFYEQYF.

The chain couples TRBV29-1 to TRBJ1-2; D unclear. Looked up from germline, CDR1 is SQVTM and CDR2 is ANQGSEA. The CDR3 length is 13 residues. V lost 2 bases and J 4 bases, leaving 11 bases between the germline ends. For the CDR3, the DNA is TGCAGCGTTGAATCGATAGCCAGCTATGGCTACACCTTC. This sequence encodes CSVESIASYGYTF. The full variable domain, its missing parts supplied by reference TRBV29-1 and TRBJ1-2, is SAVISQKPSRDICQRGTSLTIQCQVDSQVTMMFWYRQQPGQSLTLIATANQGSEATYESGFVIDKFPISRPNLTFSTLTVSNMSPEDSSIYLCSVESIASYGYTFGSGTRLTVV.

V usage is TRBV20-1 and J usage is TRBJ2-5; D is undetermined. In germline, CDR1 is DFQATT, CDR2 SNEGSKA (reference sequence). The CDR3 has 10 amino acids. CDR3 in amino acids: CSPPRLTQYF. The CDR3 DNA reads as TGCAGCCCCCCGAGGCTGACCCAGTACTTC.

The rearrangement links TRBV4-2 to TRBJ1-1, with 7 bases aligning to TRBD1. V lost 4 bases and J lost 0; bases outside the gene matches: 5. Looked up from germline, CDR1 is LGHNA and CDR2 is YNFKEQ. The CDR3 length is 15 residues. In nucleotides, the CDR3 is TGTGCCAGCAGCCTCTGGGACAGCTTGAACACTGAAGCTTTCTTT. This translates into CASSLWDSLNTEAFF.

The chain combines TRBV4-2 with TRBJ1-5; 9 nucleotides agree with TRBD1. The trim removed 0 bases at V and 1 base at J, leaving 7 bases unmatched. The CDR3 totals 18 residues. Germline loops: CDR1 LGHNA, CDR2 YNFKEQ. CDR3 coding DNA: TGTGCCAGCAGCCAAGATATCCCCGGGACAGGGAGCAATCAGCCCCAGCATTTT. Translation: CASSQDIPGTGSNQPQHF.

The V call is TRBV6-1, the J call TRBJ2-3; 11 bases align to TRBD2. The germline V gene has CDR1 MNHNS and CDR2 SASEGT. The CDR3 runs 15 residues. V dropped 4 bases and J dropped 4; count of bases not matched to a gene: 4. The CDR3 sequence: CASSVVSGGADTQYF. In DNA form, the CDR3 reads TGTGCCAGCAGTGTAGTTAGCGGGGGGGCAGATACGCAGTATTTT.

The CDR3 bases are TGTGCCAGCAGCTTAGCCAGCGGGGTTGCCTACGAGCAGTACTTC. Protein: CASSLASGVAYEQYF. This sequence joins TRBV7-2 and TRBJ2-7; 7 bases align to TRBD2. The CDR3 has 15 residues. V lost 0 bases, J lost 2 bases, and 4 bases stayed unmatched. CDR1 is SGHTA, CDR2 FQGNSA, per germline.

The genes are TRBV5-5 and TRBJ1-1; the match to TRBD1 covers 7 bases. The V and J ends lost 4 bases and 0 bases, in that order; junction bases with no gene match: 3. In germline, CDR1 is SGHKS, CDR2 YYEKEE (reference sequence). CDR3 length: 14 amino acids. The CDR3 coding sequence is TGTGCCAGCAGCGCACAGGGGTTGAACACTGAAGCTTTCTTT. Translation: CASSAQGLNTEAFF.

The chain has TRBV7-3 and TRBJ2-3, with TRBD2 matching over 8 bases. This CDR3 has 15 amino acids. V lost 5 bases to trimming and J lost 6 bases; unmatched junction nucleotides: 10. CDR1 and CDR2 from the germline V gene are SGHTA and FQGTGA. CDR3 in amino acids: CASSLGGTSTDTQYF. The CDR3 DNA follows: TGTGCCAGCAGCCTAGGTGGGACTAGTACTGATACGCAGTATTTT.

As concerns this clone: The same CDR3 is also encoded by other DNA sequences in this sample. V usage is TRBV5-6 and J usage is TRBJ2-7, with a tentative D call TRBD2 (6 bases). The CDR3 length is 13 residues. The germline gives CDR1 SGHDT, CDR2 YYEEEE. V was shortened by 4 bases and J by 4 bases, with 12 bases between the two germline ends. The CDR3 DNA follows: TGTGCCAGCAGCCGGGGGTCGGGGTACGAGCAGTACTTC. Translating it yields CASSRGSGYEQYF.

The chain couples TRBV9 to TRBJ2-5, with 10 bases matching TRBD1. The V gene's germline CDR1 is SGDLS and CDR2 YYNGEE. The trim removed 0 bases at V and 7 bases at J, leaving 6 bases unmatched. The CDR3 length is 15 residues. In DNA form, the CDR3 reads TGTGCCAGCAGCGTAGGAGACAGGGGGCGGGGGACCCAGTACTTC. This gives the protein CASSVGDRGRGTQYF.

The gene calls are TRBV6-4 and TRBJ2-7; the match to TRBD1 covers 8 bases. The CDR3 is 13 residues long. The V gene end was trimmed by 4 bases and the J gene end by 5 bases; junction bases not matched to a gene: 4. CDR1 MRHNA and CDR2 SNTAGT come from the germline V gene. DNA of the CDR3: TGTGCCAGCAGTGTTGGACAGGGTGACGAGCAGTACTTC. Protein product: CASSVGQGDEQYF.

For this clone: This same CDR3 is encoded by further DNA sequences in the sample. The chain employs TRBV7-2 and TRBJ2-1; 10 nucleotides match TRBD2. From germline, CDR1 is SGHTA and CDR2 FQGNSA. Germline trimming cut 3 bases from V and 4 bases from J; bases unmatched to any gene: 3. CDR3 size: 15 residues. The CDR3 here is CASSLSGGAYNEQFF. CDR3 DNA sequence: TGTGCCAGCAGCTTGAGCGGGGGGGCATACAATGAGCAGTTCTTC.

The J gene is TRBJ1-1, the V gene TRBV4-3; 7 bases are shared with TRBD1. V trimming: 0 bases; J trimming: 11 bases; junction bases outside the gene matches: 3. CDR3 length: 12 residues. CDR1 is LGHNA and CDR2 is YSLEER in the germline V gene. CDR3 residues: CASSQDRGRAFF. The CDR3 DNA sequence: TGCGCCAGCAGCCAAGATAGGGGGCGGGCTTTCTTT.

On this clone itself: This sample also contains other DNA sequences that code for the same CDR3. The J gene is TRBJ2-7, the V gene TRBV19, with D maybe TRBD1 (5 bases). V lost 1 base and J lost 0, with 7 bases in between. The V gene's germline CDR1 is LNHDA and CDR2 SQIVND (reference sequence). The CDR3 extends over 14 amino acids. The CDR3 region is CASSIGGDSYEQYF. Here the CDR3 DNA reads TGTGCCAGTAGTATAGGGGGCGACTCCTACGAGCAGTACTTC.

This rearrangement joins TRBV4-1 to TRBJ2-2; D perhaps matches TRBD2 (5 bases). The V and J ends lost 4 bases and 6 bases respectively, with 15 bases between them. In germline, CDR1 is MGHRA, CDR2 YSYEKL. The CDR3 length is 15 residues. The CDR3 loop reads CASSPKAGIAGELFF. The CDR3 DNA is TGCGCCAGCAGCCCCAAGGCGGGTATCGCCGGGGAGCTGTTTTTT.

On this clone: At one of its ends the junction is not consistent with the germline gene, which may arise from a read error. The chain combines TRBV9 with TRBJ2-3, with a possible D match to TRBD1 (5 bases). The germline V gene encodes CDR1 SGDLS and CDR2 YYNGEE. The CDR3 totals 12 residues. The CDR3 here is CASTGHTDTQCF. CDR3 in DNA: TGTGCCAGCACCGGACACACAGATACGCAGTGTTTT.

Concerning this clone: The same CDR3 also results from other DNA sequences found in this sample. CDR3 sequence (DNA): TGTGCCAGCAGCTTAAGCGGGGGGGCCTACAATGAGCAGTTCTTC. Translating gives CASSLSGGAYNEQFF. The chain combines TRBV7-2 with TRBJ2-1; 10 bases line up with TRBD2. CDR1 and CDR2 (germline): SGHTA, FQGNSA. This CDR3 is built from 15 residues. V shed 2 bases, J shed 2 bases, and the junction held 0 bases outside the gene matches. Variable domain in full (rest from reference TRBV7-2 and TRBJ2-1): GAGVSQSPSNKVTEKGKDVELRCDPISGHTALYWYRQSLGQGLEFLIYFQGNSAPDKSGLPSDRFSAERTGGSVSTLTIQRTQQEDSAVYLCASSLSGGAYNEQFFGPGTRLTVL.

The chain recombines TRBV28 with TRBJ2-7; TRBD1 matches at 8 bases. CDR1 is MDHEN, CDR2 SYDVKM, per germline. This CDR3 contains 15 residues. The V gene end was trimmed by 7 bases and the J gene end by 1 base; junction bases not matched to a gene: 9. CDR3 coding DNA: TGTGCCAGCAATCCCCCCGGGACAGGATCCTACGAGCAGTACTTC. Its translation is CASNPPGTGSYEQYF. The full variable domain, completed using reference TRBV28 and TRBJ2-7, is DVKVTQSSRYLVKRTGEKVFLECVQDMDHENMFWYRQDPGLGLRLIYFSYDVKMKEKGDIPEGYSVSREKKERFSLILESASTNQTSMYLCASNPPGTGSYEQYFGPGTRLTVT.

The J gene is TRBJ2-5, the V gene TRBV19; maybe TRBD1 (6 bases). The end of the DNA is better explained by TRBJ2-7, so the J call may be wrong. This CDR3 region has 15 residues. CDR1 LNHDA and CDR2 SQIVND come from the germline V gene (reference sequence). The CDR3 DNA reads TGTGCCAGTAGTATATCAACGGGGACATCCTACGAGCAGTACTTC. Translated: CASSISTGTSYEQYF.

The rearrangement uses TRBV9 and TRBJ1-2; 7 bases fit TRBD1. Unmatched junction bases numbered 10, after V lost 4 bases and J lost 4 bases. From germline, CDR1 is SGDLS and CDR2 YYNGEE. The CDR3 runs to 15 residues. CDR3: CASSPRDSVAYGYTF. In DNA form, the CDR3 reads TGTGCCAGCAGCCCCAGGGACAGTGTCGCCTATGGCTACACCTTC.

The rearrangement uses TRBV5-1 and TRBJ1-3; TRBD1 might be the D (6 bases). Germline-derived CDR1 and CDR2 are SGHRS and YFSETQ. Trimming removed 0 bases at V and 0 bases at J, with 13 bases between. There are 17 residues in the CDR3. The DNA of the CDR3 is TGCGCCAGCAGCTTGGGGGGGGGACATTACTCTGGAAACACCATATATTTT. This codes for CASSLGGGHYSGNTIYF.